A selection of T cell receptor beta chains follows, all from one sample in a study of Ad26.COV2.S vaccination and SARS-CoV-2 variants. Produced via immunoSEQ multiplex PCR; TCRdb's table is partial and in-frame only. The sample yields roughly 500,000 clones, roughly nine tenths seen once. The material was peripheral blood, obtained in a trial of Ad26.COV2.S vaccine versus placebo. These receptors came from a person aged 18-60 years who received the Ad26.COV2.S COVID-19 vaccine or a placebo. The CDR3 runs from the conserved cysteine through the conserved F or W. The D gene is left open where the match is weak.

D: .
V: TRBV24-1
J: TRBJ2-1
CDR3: CATSDLKSETGRNEQFF

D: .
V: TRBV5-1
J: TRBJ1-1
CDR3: CASRGVVQGNTEAFF

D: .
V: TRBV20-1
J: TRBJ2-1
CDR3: CSAKRSGEQFF

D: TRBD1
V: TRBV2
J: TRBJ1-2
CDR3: CASSEFGTARGGYTF

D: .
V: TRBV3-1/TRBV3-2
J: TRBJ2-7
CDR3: CASSYVGYEQYF

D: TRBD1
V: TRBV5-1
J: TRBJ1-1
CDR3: CASSLETGPGAEAFF

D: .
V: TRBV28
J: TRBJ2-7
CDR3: CASSLWRGGDEQYF

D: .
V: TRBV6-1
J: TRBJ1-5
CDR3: CASSESIVQRHF

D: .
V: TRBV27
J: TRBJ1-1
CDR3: CASSLSPRGNTEAFF

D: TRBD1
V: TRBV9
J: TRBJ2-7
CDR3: CASSVETGYEQYF

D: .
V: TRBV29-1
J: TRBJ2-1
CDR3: CSVSWGSYNEQFF

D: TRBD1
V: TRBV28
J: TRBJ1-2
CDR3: CASRAGAGGVYGYTF

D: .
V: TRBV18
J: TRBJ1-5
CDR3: CASSPRGGGNQPQHF

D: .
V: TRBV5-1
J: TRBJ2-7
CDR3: CASSLKSERRAYEQYF

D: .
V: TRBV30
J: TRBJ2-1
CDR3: CAWREPGVNEQFF

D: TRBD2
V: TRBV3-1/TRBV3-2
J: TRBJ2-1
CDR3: CASSHPPGLGKEQFF

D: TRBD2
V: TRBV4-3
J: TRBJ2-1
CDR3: CASSQRLAGRYNEQFF

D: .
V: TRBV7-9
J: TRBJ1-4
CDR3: CASSLIPNEKLFF

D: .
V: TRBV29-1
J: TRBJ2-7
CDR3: CSVTKQTAFYEQYF

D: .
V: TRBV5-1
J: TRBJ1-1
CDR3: CASSLAVGPNTEAFF

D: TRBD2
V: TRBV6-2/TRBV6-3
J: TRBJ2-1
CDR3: CASSATGTTYNEQFF

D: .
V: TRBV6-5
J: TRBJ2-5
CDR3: CASSRPGGETQYF

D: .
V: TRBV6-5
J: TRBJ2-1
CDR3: CAAGALGGYNEQFF

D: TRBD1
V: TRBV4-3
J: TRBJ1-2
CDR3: CASSQDGQASYGYTF

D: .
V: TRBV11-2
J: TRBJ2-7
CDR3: CASSLVGTHYEQYF

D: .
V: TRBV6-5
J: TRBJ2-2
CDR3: CASKGAGGPGELFF

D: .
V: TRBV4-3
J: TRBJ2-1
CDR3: CASSPSGLEYNEQFF

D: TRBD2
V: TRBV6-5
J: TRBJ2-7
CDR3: CASSQGTSGNGQYF

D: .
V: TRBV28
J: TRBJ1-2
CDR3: CASSFASNYGYTF

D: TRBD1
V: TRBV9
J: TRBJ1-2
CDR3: CASSTGQGGRGVRGYTF

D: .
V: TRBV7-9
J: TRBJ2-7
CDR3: CASSFTSISQYF